The present entry profiles one T cell receptor beta chain with its context. RNA transcripts yielded amplified TCR beta CDR3 regions. With the HTBI primer set, the TCR CDR3 went through a first round of RT-PCR. TCRdb recomputed calls from the multiplex PCR reads with MiXCR, one row per CDR3 protein. Of about 400,000 distinct CDR3 sequences in the sample, around 14% were seen once. This entry is derived from a study of T cells in Graves' hyperthyroidism and ophthalmopathy. The length of the CDR3 is 13 residues. Germline CDR1 and CDR2: SGHRS and YFSETQ. Trimming pared 4 bases from V and 5 bases from J, leaving 13 bases between.

The rearrangement joins TRBV5-1 to TRBJ2-7; possibly TRBD1 for D (5 bases). This TCR was sampled from a woman aged 18-30 years with Graves' hyperthyroidism. Source material: blood. CDR3 sequence (DNA): TGCGCCAGCAGCCCCGCTGTAGGGGACGAGCAGTACTTC. Translating gives CASSPAVGDEQYF.